These 14 T cell receptor beta chains were sequenced from one sample in a study of B cell selection in AIRE deficiency. Sorting defined conventional CD4 T cells as CD4+CD127+. Only in-frame clones appear in the TCRdb table, and some are missing; sequencing was by immunoSEQ multiplex PCR. Among over 20,000 clones listed, about 98% were seen once. The sequencing input was conventional CD4+ T cells sorted from PBMCs. The receptors originated from a human donor with AIRE deficiency.

This clone is a singleton in its sample. This sequence joins TRBV28 and TRBJ2-7, with D perhaps TRBD2 (6 bases). The CDR3 loop spans 15 amino acids. Between the trimmed V and J ends, which lost 7 bases and 0 bases, there was a span of 16 bases. CDR1 and CDR2 (germline): MDHEN, SYDVKM. CDR3: CASTTGGASSYEQYF. The CDR3 nucleotides read TGTGCCAGCACAACCGGCGGGGCTAGCTCCTACGAGCAGTACTTC.

The gene calls are TRBV5-4 and TRBJ1-6, with TRBD1 as a possible D gene (6 bases). In germline, CDR1 is SGHNT, CDR2 YYREEE (reference sequence). The CDR3 spans 12 residues. V was trimmed by 4 bases and J by 10 bases, leaving 9 bases between them. The CDR3 sequence: CASSVQGSPLHF. In nucleotides, the CDR3 is TGTGCCAGCAGCGTACAGGGCTCACCCCTCCACTTT.

This chain connects TRBV7-2 to TRBJ2-7; perhaps TRBD2 as D (5 bases). V lost 6 bases to trimming and J lost 0 bases, with 15 bases between them. Germline assignment: CDR1 SGHTA and CDR2 FQGNSA. The CDR3 sequence is 15 residues long. DNA of the CDR3: TGTGCCAGCAGGCTAGAGGGCGGGTTCTCCTACGAGCAGTACTTC. Translating it yields CASRLEGGFSYEQYF.

The chain employs TRBV5-8 and TRBJ1-1, with TRBD1 as a possible D gene (5 bases). Trimming removed 4 bases at V and 8 bases at J, with 12 bases between. CDR1 and CDR2 from the germline V gene are SGHTS and YDEGEE. The CDR3 loop spans 12 amino acids. The chain's CDR3 is CASSPNRREAFF. The CDR3 DNA sequence: TGTGCCAGCAGCCCCAACAGGAGAGAAGCTTTCTTT.

The chain uses TRBV7-2 and TRBJ2-1, with 12 bases fitting TRBD2. CDR1 is SGHTA and CDR2 is FQGNSA in the germline V gene. The V segment lost 1 base and the J segment 5 bases; nucleotides outside the gene matches: 0. The CDR3 contains 15 residues. CDR3: CASSLGTSGNNEQFF. The DNA of the CDR3 is TGTGCCAGCAGCTTAGGGACTAGCGGGAACAATGAGCAGTTCTTC.

The chain has TRBV10-3 and TRBJ2-2; TRBD1 or TRBD2 may be the D gene (6 bases each). CDR3 length: 14 residues. Trimming removed 5 bases from V and 4 bases from J, with 11 bases in between. CDR1 is ENHRY, CDR2 SYGVKD, per germline. The CDR3 protein is CAISSGGGTGELFF. CDR3 DNA sequence: TGTGCCATCAGTTCCGGGGGCGGCACCGGGGAGCTGTTTTTT.

The rearrangement links TRBV4-3 to TRBJ1-6; D is ambiguous. Germline CDR1 LGHNA, CDR2 YSLEER. The CDR3 is 16 amino acids. V lost 0 bases, J lost 2 bases, and 8 bases lay in between. The CDR3 bases are TGCGCCAGCAGCCAAGAGGTTAATCCCTATAATTCACCCCTCCACTTT. Translation gives CASSQEVNPYNSPLHF.

The gene calls are TRBV20-1 and TRBJ2-1; no clear D. This CDR3 comprises 9 residues. V lost 3 bases to trimming and J lost 12 bases, with 6 bases between them. CDR1 DFQATT and CDR2 SNEGSKA come from the germline V gene (reference sequence). DNA for the CDR3: TGCAGTGCTAGCATACCGCAGTTCTTC. It codes for CSASIPQFF.

J is TRBJ1-2 and V is TRBV15; TRBD1 might be the D (6 bases). CDR1 LNHNV and CDR2 YYDKDF come from the germline V gene (reference sequence). CDR3 length: 16 residues. The germline V and J ends were trimmed by 1 base and 0 bases, with 12 bases remaining between them. The CDR3 protein is CATSRGGGAANYGYTF. Here the CDR3 DNA reads TGTGCCACCAGCAGAGGGGGGGGCGCAGCTAACTATGGCTACACCTTC.

The CDR3 DNA reads as TGTGCCAGCAGCGGAGACTTGGGACAAGAGACCCAGTACTTC. Translation: CASSGDLGQETQYF. V is TRBV7-2 and J is TRBJ2-5; D remains unclear. Trimming stripped 5 bases from V and 2 bases from J, with 12 bases between. The CDR3 is 14 residues long. Looked up from germline, CDR1 is SGHTA and CDR2 is FQGNSA.

The chain employs TRBV27 and TRBJ2-1; 11 positions match TRBD2. CDR1 and CDR2 (germline): MNHEY, SMNVEV (reference sequence). CDR3 length: 17 residues. V lost 2 bases to trimming and J lost 4 bases; unmatched junction nucleotides: 7. The CDR3 sequence is CASSLEGTSGSYNEQFF. The CDR3 nucleotides are TGTGCCAGCAGTTTAGAGGGGACTAGCGGATCTTACAATGAGCAGTTCTTC.

This chain connects TRBV28 to TRBJ2-7; D is unclear. Trimming removed 6 bases at V and 2 bases at J, with 17 bases between. The CDR3 sequence is 15 residues long. Looked up from germline, CDR1 is MDHEN and CDR2 is SYDVKM. CDR3 region: CASRKGLAGPYEQYF. In DNA, the CDR3 is TGTGCCAGCAGAAAAGGGCTTGCCGGACCCTACGAGCAGTACTTC.

The CDR3 DNA sequence: TGTGCCAGCAGATCGAGGTGGCAGGATATCACAGATACGCAGTATTTT. Translating gives CASRSRWQDITDTQYF. V usage is TRBV7-9 and J usage is TRBJ2-3; D remains ambiguous. This CDR3 contains 16 residues. The germline CDR1 and CDR2 sequences are SEHNR and FQNEAQ (reference sequence). V dropped 6 bases and J dropped 2 bases, with 18 bases sitting between them.

This clone appeared a single time. This chain links TRBV6-1 with TRBJ1-5, with TRBD1 identical over 8 bases. The V gene end was trimmed by 7 bases and the J gene end by 4 bases; junction bases not matched to a gene: 6. The CDR3 spans 14 residues. CDR1 is MNHNS and CDR2 is SASEGT in the germline V gene. CDR3 coding DNA: TGTGCCAGCAACCGGGACAGGTTAAATCAGCCCCAGCATTTT. Translated: CASNRDRLNQPQHF.